The clone carrying this T cell receptor (beta chain) was recorded at least ten times. Per germline, CDR1 MNHNS and CDR2 SASEGT. V dropped 7 bases and J dropped 5; count of bases not matched to a gene: 6. This CDR3 is 13 amino acids long. These data come from a study of neurological immune-mediated disorders. TCRdb re-called the 5' RACE reads with MiXCR, one entry per CDR3 protein. The table shows 39,000 or so distinct CDR3 sequences, with 4.8% occurring only once. The gene calls are TRBV6-1 and TRBJ1-2; 8 nucleotides align to TRBD1. The TCR comes from a man younger than 30 in good health. What was sequenced was CD4+ T cells from blood. The CDR3 loop is CASTMDREYGYTF. DNA of the CDR3: TGTGCCAGCACTATGGACAGGGAATATGGCTACACCTTC.